The 21 T cell receptor beta chains below all came from one sample that was sequenced in a study of blood T cells in healthy people across ages. For the second PCR, which ran for 7 to 11 cycles, a sample-barcoded 5' primer and a J-beta primer mix were used. MiXCR, applied by TCRdb to the 5' RACE reads, yields one record per CDR3 protein. The sample has more than 750,000 distinct CDR3 sequences; about 29% are singletons. A further study also used this sample, focusing on T cells of mothers and their children.

The sample consisted of blood. The receptors originated from a woman in her 40s in good health.

The V and J genes are TRBV15 and TRBJ2-7; D perhaps matches TRBD1 (6 bases). The CDR3 sequence is 12 residues long. Germline loops: CDR1 LNHNV, CDR2 YYDKDF (reference sequence). The V gene lost 5 bases and the J gene lost 6 bases, with 11 bases spanning the gap. CDR3 loop: CATSPGGAEQYF. Written as DNA, the CDR3 is TGTGCCACCAGCCCTGGGGGCGCCGAGCAGTACTTC.

This clonotype was seen only a few times. V gene TRBV10-3 combines with J gene TRBJ2-7, with D hard to call. V lost 7 bases and J 0 bases, leaving 7 bases between the germline ends. Looked up from germline, CDR1 is ENHRY and CDR2 is SYGVKD. The CDR3 consists of 12 residues. The CDR3 region is CAIKGDSYEQYF. CDR3 in DNA: TGTGCCATCAAGGGCGACTCCTACGAGCAGTACTTC.

This clonotype has just a few counts. The CDR3 DNA sequence: TGTGCCAGCAGCTTGGGGAGGGGGACCCACTCGGGCAATCAGCCCCAGCATTTT. It encodes CASSLGRGTHSGNQPQHF. The V gene is TRBV5-6, the J gene TRBJ1-5; D possibly corresponds to TRBD1 (6 bases). Between the trimmed V and J ends, which lost 0 bases and 2 bases, there was a span of 18 bases. Per the germline V gene, CDR1 is SGHDT and CDR2 is YYEEEE. The CDR3 runs 18 residues. The full variable domain, with the rest looked up from reference TRBV5-6 and TRBJ1-5, is DAGVTQSPTHLIKTRGQQVTLRCSPKSGHDTVSWYQQALGQGPQFIFQYYEEEERQRGNFPDRFSGHQFPNYSSELNVNALLLGDSALYLCASSLGRGTHSGNQPQHFGDGTRLSIL.

This clonotype was seen only a few times. V is TRBV4-2 and J is TRBJ1-3; D gene unclear. The CDR3 is made up of 16 amino acids. Germline CDR1 reads LGHNA; CDR2 reads YNFKEQ. V was clipped by 0 bases and J by 4 bases, with 13 bases between them. The CDR3 region has the DNA TGTGCCAGCAGCCAAGAGGAGGGTGGTTACGGAAACACCATATATTTT. It yields the protein CASSQEEGGYGNTIYF.

CDR3 coding DNA: TGCAGTGCTAGAGATTGGAGGGGCTATAACTATGGCTACACCTTC. Translating gives CSARDWRGYNYGYTF. This chain uses TRBV20-1 with TRBJ1-2, with D possibly being TRBD1 (5 bases). Germline values: CDR1 DFQATT, CDR2 SNEGSKA (reference sequence). The V gene lost 0 bases and the J gene lost 1 base, with 12 bases spanning the gap. CDR3 size: 15 residues.

This chain joins TRBV12-3 or TRBV12-4 and TRBJ1-2, with D perhaps matching TRBD1 (5 bases). This CDR3 region has 13 residues. Trimming removed 5 bases at V and 2 bases at J, with 9 bases between. CDR3 protein: CASSQGFNYGYTF. The DNA of the CDR3 is TGTGCCAGCAGTCAGGGATTCAACTATGGCTACACCTTC.

This clonotype was observed at least ten times. This rearrangement joins TRBV5-1 to TRBJ2-1; TRBD2 agrees at 9 bases. Looked up from germline, CDR1 is SGHRS and CDR2 is YFSETQ. This CDR3 comprises 14 residues. J was trimmed by 7 bases and V by 5 bases; bases with no gene match: 7. CDR3 nucleotide sequence: TGCGCCAGCAGTACTGACGGACTAGCGAATGAGCAGTTCTTC. It is translated as CASSTDGLANEQFF.

This clonotype has just a few counts. The chain combines TRBV3-1 with TRBJ2-7; 7 bases align to TRBD2. J gave up 1 base and V 4 bases, and 7 bases lay outside the gene matches. Germline V lookup: CDR1 LGHDT, CDR2 YNNKEL (reference sequence). This CDR3 has 15 amino acids. The CDR3 bases are TGTGCCAGCAGCCCCTTTTGGGGGGGGTCCTACGAGCAGTACTTC. It specifies CASSPFWGGSYEQYF.

The rearrangement uses TRBV29-1 and TRBJ2-1; D gene ambiguous. This CDR3 region has 10 residues. Germline CDR1 is SQVTM and CDR2 is ANQGSEA. The CDR3 nucleotides read TGCAACGTAGGCTACAATGAGCAGTTCTTC. Amino acids: CNVGYNEQFF.

V gene TRBV12-3 or TRBV12-4 combines with J gene TRBJ1-6; D uncertain. This CDR3 has 14 amino acids. The V end lost 6 bases, the J end lost 3 bases, and 9 bases lay between the germline ends. The CDR3 nucleotides are TGTGCCAGCAGACCCGGCCTCTATAATTCACCCCTCCACTTT. This sequence encodes CASRPGLYNSPLHF.

This chain links TRBV7-8 with TRBJ2-5; D possibly corresponds to TRBD2 (7 bases). The CDR3 contains 17 residues. Per the germline V gene, CDR1 is SGHVS and CDR2 is FQNEAQ. With 3 bases removed from V and 5 bases from J, the gap between germline ends came to 22 bases. DNA for the CDR3: TGTGCCAGCAGCTTTCGCGCGGGGGTACGGCAGGGGGAGACCCAGTACTTC. Amino acid sequence: CASSFRAGVRQGETQYF.

This chain connects TRBV5-1 to TRBJ2-1, with D possibly being TRBD2 (5 bases). The CDR3 is 14 residues long. The V gene lost 0 bases and the J gene lost 9 bases, with 13 bases spanning the gap. Germline V lookup: CDR1 SGHRS, CDR2 YFSETQ. The CDR3 DNA reads TGCGCCAGCAGCTTGGCCAGAGGGTGGAGTGAGCAGTTCTTC. Translated, it gives CASSLARGWSEQFF. The full variable domain, rest sourced from reference TRBV5-1 and TRBJ2-1, is KAGVTQTPRYLIKTRGQQVTLSCSPISGHRSVSWYQQTPGQGLQFLFEYFSETQRNKGNFPGRFSGRQFSNSRSEMNVSTLELGDSALYLCASSLARGWSEQFFGPGTRLTVL.

The chain recombines TRBV12-3 or TRBV12-4 with TRBJ2-5; 10 bases line up with TRBD2. CDR3 size: 14 residues. V was clipped by 5 bases and J by 7 bases; unmatched bases: 7. In DNA, the CDR3 is TGTGCCAGCAGTCGACTAGCGGGCGGCCGGACCCAGTACTTC. Residues: CASSRLAGGRTQYF.

As regards this clonotype: This could be a read error, since a much larger clone is one nucleotide away. The chain carries TRBV19 and TRBJ1-2; D is undetermined. V shed 0 bases and J shed 5 bases, with 10 bases lying between them. Germline CDR1 reads LNHDA; CDR2 reads SQIVND (reference sequence). The CDR3 contains 14 residues. CDR3 loop: CASSIEHRLYGYTF. Written as DNA, the CDR3 is TGTGCCAGTAGTATAGAACACAGATTGTATGGCTACACCTTC.

The chain is built from TRBV19 and TRBJ2-1, with unresolved D. This CDR3 has 11 residues. Germline V gene lookup returns CDR1 LNHDA and CDR2 SQIVND (reference sequence). Trimming shortened V by 7 bases and J by 7 bases, and 8 bases separated the two germline ends. CDR3 sequence (DNA): TGTGCCAGTACCGGTCGAAATGAGCAGTTCTTC. Protein product: CASTGRNEQFF.

The chain combines TRBV12-3 or TRBV12-4 with TRBJ2-3; D is possibly TRBD1 or TRBD2 (5 bases each). Between the trimmed V and J ends, which lost 2 bases and 1 base, there was a span of 16 bases. The CDR3 has 17 amino acids. The CDR3 here is CASSLSWGRGGTDTQYF. DNA of the CDR3: TGTGCCAGCAGTTTATCCTGGGGACGAGGTGGCACAGATACGCAGTATTTT.

The chain joins TRBV6-6 to TRBJ1-1, with 7 positions matching TRBD1. V was pared by 7 bases and J by 5 bases, with 13 bases of the junction left unmatched. The germline CDR1 and CDR2 sequences are MNHNY and SVGAGI (reference sequence). CDR3 length equals 15 residues. The CDR3 loop reads CASTPPGGSRTEAFF. As DNA, the CDR3 is TGTGCCAGCACCCCTCCAGGGGGGTCGAGGACTGAAGCTTTCTTT.

Concerning this clonotype itself: A much larger clone differs by one base, so this may be a read error. The chain joins TRBV30 to TRBJ2-5, with 10 bases lining up with TRBD2. Germline CDR1 is GTSNPN and CDR2 is SVGIG (reference sequence). V dropped 1 base and J dropped 11; count of bases not matched to a gene: 10. CDR3 size: 14 residues. This chain's CDR3 is CAWSGPTAGGRQYF. The CDR3 DNA sequence: TGTGCCTGGAGTGGCCCCACAGCGGGGGGGAGGCAGTACTTC.

This clonotype was observed a handful of times. CDR3 DNA: TGTGCCAGCAGTGCCCTTACGGACAGCTCGGGCACAGATACGCAGTATTTT. Its protein is CASSALTDSSGTDTQYF. The rearrangement links TRBV28 to TRBJ2-3; D perhaps matches TRBD1 (6 bases). Germline CDR1 reads MDHEN; CDR2 reads SYDVKM. Trimming shortened V by 5 bases and J by 1 base, and 19 bases separated the two germline ends. The CDR3 is 17 amino acids.

The chain carries TRBV5-1 and TRBJ2-3; 7 positions agree with TRBD1. Unmatched junction bases numbered 6, after V lost 6 bases and J lost 5 bases. Germline CDR1 is SGHRS and CDR2 is YFSETQ. This CDR3 region has 13 residues. DNA of the CDR3: TGCGCCAGCACCCGACAGGGAATAGATACGCAGTATTTT. Translation gives CASTRQGIDTQYF.

On this clonotype: This may be a read error, as it is one base from a much larger clone. The chain employs TRBV7-2 and TRBJ2-4; 8 nucleotides line up with TRBD1. The CDR3 is 15 amino acids. Germline V gene lookup returns CDR1 SGHTA and CDR2 FQGNSA. The CDR3 nucleotides read TGTGTCAGCAGCTCCCCCCCGCAGGGGGCAGGCATTCAGTACTTC. Translation: CVSSSPPQGAGIQYF.